This TCR beta chain is from a study of memory CD4+ T cells and cytomegalovirus serostatus (dated by TCRdb to 2018 to 2020). General notes on the study: The cohort comprised 33 healthy Belgian adults, 9 CMV seropositive and around 24 CMV seronegative. To replicate a published TCR-based CMV serostatus classifier, the study sequenced CD4+ memory TCRbeta repertoires from a Belgian cohort whose cytomegalovirus serostatus was known. Results and caveats for the whole study, not just this receptor: For CMV serostatus prediction, a median bootstrapped AUC of approximately 0.95 was reached with the original framework, and a median bootstrapped AUC of roughly 0.9 was reached with a US-trained random forest. Only CD4+CD45RO+ memory cells were sequenced, in contrast to the original study, in which naive and memory CD4+ and CD8+ populations were covered. Of around 160 previously reported CMV-associated TCRbeta sequences, over 65 appeared in the CD4+ memory repertoires, each in one to five individuals. The original-framework classifier achieved a median bootstrapped AUC of approximately 0.96 with a 95% CI of 0.76-1.00 on the Belgian cohort. The results were interpreted as suggesting that the CMV-associated TCR signature is mostly present in the CD4+ memory repertoire.

As encoded in the germline V gene, CDR1 is SGHVS while CDR2 is FNYEAQ. The CDR3 spans 14 residues, from the cysteine through the phenylalanine. The retained sequence is limited to the CDR3, 42 bases, with the frame set at the first base. The trim is 5 bases for V and 3 bases for J, with a gap of 13 bases between the germline ends. A FACSAria II was used to sort memory CD4+ T cells, defined as single viable CD3+CD4+CD8-CD45RO+ cells. CMV serostatus was assessed using a Roche Elecsys assay, by which serum IgG against CMV pp150, pp28, p38 and p52 was detected. Once the samples were thawed, total CD4+ T cells were enriched through positive selection using CD4 magnetic microbeads. The samples came from a separate study whose specific focus was interrogating the CD4+ T cell memory repertoire. Peripheral blood mononuclear cells were isolated and cryopreserved following standard operating procedures; serum was stored at -80 °C. The staining relied on CD3-PerCP (BW264/56), CD4-APC (RPA-T4), CD45RO-PE (UCHT1) and CD8-Pacific Orange (3B5) antibodies, and Sytox blue was used to exclude non-viable cells.

The Quick-DNA Microprep Kit was used to extract genomic DNA from the sorted cells. Amplification of TCRbeta DNA was done with the immunoSEQ hsTCRbeta kit, following the protocol from the manufacturer. TCRbeta libraries were sequenced on an Illumina MiSeq instrument. Under the source paper's analysis protocol: Following removal of out-of-frame sequences, around 2,300,000 distinct TCRbeta sequences were retained, with an average of roughly 70,000 per individual. Each individual was scored according to the count of 164 previously reported CMV-associated TCRbeta sequences and the total productive distinct TCRbeta count. A beta-binomial model was reimplemented in Python, and scikit-learn random forests with default parameters were trained on US cohort data. Classifier performance on the Belgian cohort was reported as the median AUC with percentile confidence intervals calculated over 10,000 bootstrap iterations. Drawn from immuneACCESS, this table holds only the in-frame rearrangements with V and J called that TCRdb kept. Clones are partly lost; checked studies trace under half to an unresolved V gene and leave the rest unexplained. V and J calls and clone size are copied from that table; D and trimming were computed from the DNA. This sample is represented by about 59,000 clones; around 80% of them were singletons. The ten biggest clones cover more than 0.85% of the sample.

This clone was seen once. Which antigen it targets is not known. Per-nucleotide qualities are absent, and no much larger clonotype sits a single base away. In this chain, TRBV7-6 is recombined with TRBJ1-1, with TRBD1 perhaps the D gene, on 6 matching bases. The clonotype comes from an adult in good health and CMV-seronegative. The specimen was memory CD4+ T cells from blood. The CDR3 reads as follows: CASSPRAGDTEAFF. In nucleotide form, the sequence is TGTGCCAGCAGCCCCCGAGCAGGGGACACTGAAGCTTTCTTT. Full variable domain (CDR3 extended with the reference TRBV7-6 and TRBJ1-1 proteins): GAGVSQSPRYKVTKRGQDVALRCDPISGHVSLYWYRQALGQGPEFLTYFNYEAQQDKSGLPNDRFSAERPEGSISTLTIQRTEQRDSAMYRCASSPRAGDTEAFFGQGTRLTVV.